This T cell receptor beta chain came from a study of regulatory T cells in long-lasting Graves disease. Germline V CDR1 and CDR2: MDHEN, SYDVKM. The CDR3 runs 14 residues. V lost 1 base, J lost 9 bases, and 8 bases stayed unmatched. Regarding time point: newly diagnosed GD, antithyroid drugs for less than 3 months. The TCR library was made from RNA that had been extracted from PBMCs in TRIzol. Arm-PCR of CDR3 regions with iRepertoire HTBI primers generated TCR beta libraries. MiXCR was run by TCRdb on the multiplex PCR reads, yielding one entry per CDR3 protein. The table lists about 530,000 distinct CDR3 sequences, more than 15% of them singletons. This same sample was also part of a study on T cells in Graves' hyperthyroidism and ophthalmopathy. As that study records: Stable hyperthyroidism was told apart from ophthalmopathy by a model built on 13 V-J features.

Here the sequenced sample was peripheral blood mononuclear cells (PBMCs), taken at new diagnosis, from a patient treated with antithyroid drugs. This chain connects TRBV28 to TRBJ2-7, with 8 bases fitting TRBD2. The receptor was derived from a woman aged 40-60 years with Graves disease. DNA for the CDR3: TGTGCCAGCAGTTTATCCATAGCGGGATCGCCGCAGTACTTC. Residues: CASSLSIAGSPQYF.